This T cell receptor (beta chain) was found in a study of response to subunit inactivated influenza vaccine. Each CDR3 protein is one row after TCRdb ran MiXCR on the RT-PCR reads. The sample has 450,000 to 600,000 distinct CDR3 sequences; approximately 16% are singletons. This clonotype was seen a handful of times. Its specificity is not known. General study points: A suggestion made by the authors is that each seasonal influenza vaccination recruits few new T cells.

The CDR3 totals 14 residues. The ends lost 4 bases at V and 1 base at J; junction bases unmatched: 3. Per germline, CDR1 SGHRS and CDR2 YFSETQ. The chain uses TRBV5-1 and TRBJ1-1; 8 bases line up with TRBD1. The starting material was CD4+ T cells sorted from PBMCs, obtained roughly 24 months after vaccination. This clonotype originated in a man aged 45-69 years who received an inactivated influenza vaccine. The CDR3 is CASSTTGENTEAFF. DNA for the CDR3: TGCGCCAGCAGCACGACAGGGGAGAACACTGAAGCTTTCTTT. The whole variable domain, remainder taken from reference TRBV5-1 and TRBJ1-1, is KAGVTQTPRYLIKTRGQQVTLSCSPISGHRSVSWYQQTPGQGLQFLFEYFSETQRNKGNFPGRFSGRQFSNSRSEMNVSTLELGDSALYLCASSTTGENTEAFFGQGTRLTVV.